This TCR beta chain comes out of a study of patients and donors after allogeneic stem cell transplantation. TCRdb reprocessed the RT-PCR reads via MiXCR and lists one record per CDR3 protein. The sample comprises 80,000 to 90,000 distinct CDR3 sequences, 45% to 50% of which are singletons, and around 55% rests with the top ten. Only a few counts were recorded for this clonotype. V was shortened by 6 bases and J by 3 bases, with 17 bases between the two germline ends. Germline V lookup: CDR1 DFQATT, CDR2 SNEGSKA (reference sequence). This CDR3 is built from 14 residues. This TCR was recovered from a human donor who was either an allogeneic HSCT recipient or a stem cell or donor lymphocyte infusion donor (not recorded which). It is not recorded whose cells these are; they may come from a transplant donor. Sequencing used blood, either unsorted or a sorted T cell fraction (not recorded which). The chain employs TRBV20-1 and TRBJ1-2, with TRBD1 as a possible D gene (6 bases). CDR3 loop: CSAKTGHVDYGYTF. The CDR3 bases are TGCAGTGCCAAGACAGGCCACGTGGACTATGGCTACACCTTC.